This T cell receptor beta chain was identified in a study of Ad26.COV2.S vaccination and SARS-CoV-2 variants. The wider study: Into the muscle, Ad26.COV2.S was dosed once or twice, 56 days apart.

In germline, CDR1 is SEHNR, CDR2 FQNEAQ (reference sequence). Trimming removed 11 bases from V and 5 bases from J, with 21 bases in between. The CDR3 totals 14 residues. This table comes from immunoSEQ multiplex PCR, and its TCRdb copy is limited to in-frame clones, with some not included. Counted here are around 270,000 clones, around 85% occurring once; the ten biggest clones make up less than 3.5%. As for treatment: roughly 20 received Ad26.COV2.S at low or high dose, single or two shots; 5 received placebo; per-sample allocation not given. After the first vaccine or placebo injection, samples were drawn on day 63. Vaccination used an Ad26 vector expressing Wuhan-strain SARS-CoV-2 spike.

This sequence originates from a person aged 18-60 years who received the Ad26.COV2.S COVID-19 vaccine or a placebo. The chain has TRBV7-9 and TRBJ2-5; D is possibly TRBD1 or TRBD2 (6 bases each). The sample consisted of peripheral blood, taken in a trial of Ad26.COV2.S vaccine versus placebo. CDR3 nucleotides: TGTGCCGGGGCAGGGAGAGAAGGGGGGGAGACCCAGTACTTC. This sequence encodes CAGAGREGGETQYF. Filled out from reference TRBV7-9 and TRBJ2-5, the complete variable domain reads DTGVSQNPRHKITKRGQNVTFRCDPISEHNRLYWYRQTLGQGPEFLTYFQNEAQLEKSRLLSDRFSAERPKGSFSTLEIQRTEQGDSAMYLCAGAGREGGETQYFGPGTRLLVL.